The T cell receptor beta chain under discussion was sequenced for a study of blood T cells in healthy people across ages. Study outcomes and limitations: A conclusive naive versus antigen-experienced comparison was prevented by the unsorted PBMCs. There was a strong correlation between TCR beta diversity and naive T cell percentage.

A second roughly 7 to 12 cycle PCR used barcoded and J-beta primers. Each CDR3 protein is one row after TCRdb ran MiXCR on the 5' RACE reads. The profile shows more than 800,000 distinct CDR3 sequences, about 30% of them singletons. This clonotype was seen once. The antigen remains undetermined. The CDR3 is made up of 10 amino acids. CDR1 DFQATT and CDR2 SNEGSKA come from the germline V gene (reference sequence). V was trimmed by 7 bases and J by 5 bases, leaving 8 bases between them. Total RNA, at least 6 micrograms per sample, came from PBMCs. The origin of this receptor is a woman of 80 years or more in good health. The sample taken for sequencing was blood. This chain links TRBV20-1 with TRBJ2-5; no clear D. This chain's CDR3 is CSVRPETQYF. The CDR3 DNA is TGCAGTGTCAGACCCGAGACCCAGTACTTC.